The next 13 T cell receptor beta chains were all read from a single sample in a study of T cells expressing NK-cell markers (TCRdb year 2020). Library prep was done by 5' RACE. Sequencing instrument: Illumina HiSeq 2000. TCRdb reprocessed the sequencing reads and holds a single record per CDR3 protein sequence, with no DNA. This sample's table lists 500,000 to 600,000 distinct CDR3 sequences. The top ten hold about 3.6% of the sample. Sequencing input: blood T cells: a sorted CD56 or NKG2C T cell subset, CD4+ or CD8+ T cells, or bulk PBMC T cells (not recorded which). The receptors derive from a man between 18 and 35 years old in good health. Donor details come from another sample of the same person, matched by shared clones.

The chain recombines TRBV15 with TRBJ2-5; TCRdb's D call, TRBD1, is unchecked because there is no DNA. Germline lookup yields CDR1 LNHNV and CDR2 YYDKDF (reference sequence). CDR3 length equals 17 residues. CDR3 sequence: CATSREIGTGLLETQYF. Full variable domain (outside the CDR3, taken from reference TRBV15 and TRBJ2-5): DAMVIQNPRYQVTQFGKPVTLSCSQTLNHNVMYWYQQKSSQAPKLLFHYYDKDFNNEADTPDNFQSRRPNTSFCFLDIRSPGLGDTAMYLCATSREIGTGLLETQYFGPGTRLLVL.

The V gene is TRBV29-1, the J gene TRBJ2-4. From germline, CDR1 is SQVTM and CDR2 ANQGSEA. The CDR3 runs to 12 residues. The CDR3 is CSVEVGEDIQYF.

This sequence joins TRBV9 and TRBJ2-1; there is no DNA to check the TCRdb D call of TRBD2. The V gene's germline CDR1 is SGDLS and CDR2 YYNGEE. This CDR3 has 19 residues. CDR3 in amino acids: CASSVKAGGPMYGYNEQFF.

The rearrangement links TRBV7-8 to TRBJ2-2; the D gene TCRdb calls, TRBD1, cannot be checked with no DNA. The germline CDR1 and CDR2 sequences are SGHVS and FQNEAQ. The CDR3 consists of 15 residues. CDR3: CASSSGTGDTGELFF.

The V gene is TRBV7-2, the J gene TRBJ1-1; TCRdb proposes TRBD1, but this gene call is untestable without DNA. Germline V gene data show CDR1 as SGHTA and CDR2 as FQGNSA. This CDR3 is built from 15 residues. CDR3 sequence reads: CASIPFLNMNTEAFF. The full variable domain, its missing parts supplied by reference TRBV7-2 and TRBJ1-1, is GAGVSQSPSNKVTEKGKDVELRCDPISGHTALYWYRQSLGQGLEFLIYFQGNSAPDKSGLPSDRFSAERTGGSVSTLTIQRTQQEDSAVYLCASIPFLNMNTEAFFGQGTRLTVV.

The gene calls are TRBV1 and TRBJ2-4. TRBV1 is marked as a pseudogene. The CDR3 is 17 residues long. The CDR3 is CTSSQDRTTRAKNIQYF.

J is TRBJ2-1 and V is TRBV20-1. CDR1 and CDR2 (germline): DFQATT, SNEGSKA (reference sequence). CDR3 length: 11 residues. The CDR3: CSVGFGDEQFF.

The chain couples TRBV7-9 to TRBJ2-3. Germline lookup yields CDR1 SEHNR and CDR2 FQNEAQ (reference sequence). The CDR3 totals 11 residues. CDR3: CASTVADTQYF.

V usage is TRBV20-1 and J usage is TRBJ2-1; TCRdb gives TRBD1 as the D gene, but with no DNA this cannot be confirmed. Germline V gene sequence: CDR1 DFQATT, CDR2 SNEGSKA (reference sequence). This CDR3 region has 13 residues. This CDR3 is CSAPQRVGNEQFF.

This chain uses TRBV12-3 or TRBV12-4 with TRBJ2-1; checking the TCRdb D call of TRBD2 is not possible without DNA. The CDR3 runs 15 residues. CDR3 residues: CASSFPSIGRNEQFF.

V and J are TRBV5-5 and TRBJ2-2; the TCRdb D gene call, TRBD2, has no DNA to confirm it. CDR1 is SGHKS and CDR2 is YYEKEE in the germline V gene (reference sequence). The CDR3 covers 16 residues. The CDR3 sequence is CASSVAGHLSTGELFF.

The rearrangement joins TRBV12-5 to TRBJ2-1; TCRdb returns TRBD2, unconfirmable since there is no DNA. CDR3 size: 14 residues. Germline V CDR1 and CDR2: LGHNT, FRNRAP. This CDR3 is CASGSSDYPDEQFF.

This chain connects TRBV2 to TRBJ2-2. Germline V gene lookup returns CDR1 SNHLY and CDR2 FYNNEI. The CDR3 is 12 amino acids. Here the CDR3 reads CASSVWTGELFF.